Given below is one T cell receptor (beta chain) in context. Its antigen is currently not known. No much larger clone exists at a distance of one base, and base qualities are not known. Whole blood was collected in K2EDTA tubes by collaborating institutions according to the institutions' own protocols. For TCRbeta analysis, collaborator samples were shipped as frozen whole blood, as isolated PBMCs, or as DNA extracted from either sample type. This sample was taken from a study of blood T cell repertoires in COVID-19 (dated by TCRdb to about 2020). Background on the whole study: Samples from collaborators originated in the United States, Italy and Spain and spanned both the acute and convalescent phases of COVID-19. The repertoires were released in a freely available public database intended as a resource for research on the immune response to SARS-CoV-2. The material from the prospective study consisted of cDNA or gDNA derived from T cells, B-cell-depleted T cells, or PBMCs. The samples were drawn from two sources: the first 160 participants of the ongoing ImmuneRACE study, and some 1,300 subjects contributed by 6 global collaborators. Where available, HLA class I and class II types were taken from metadata supplied by the sample provider and were not determined by assay-based typing. Subjects who had been exposed to COVID-19, were actively infected with it, or had recovered from it provided the deeply sampled blood TCRbeta repertoires that made up the dataset. Nearly every sample came with metadata listing a de-identified subject ID, COVID-19 status, age in years and sex. The research as a whole found: The quantity of clinical and demographic metadata differed by source and by participant and was supplied without curation.

The CDR3 holds 13 amino acids from the cysteine to the valine. Just the 39-base CDR3 DNA is kept, in frame starting at base 1. For this chain, trimming is 4 bases at the V end and 5 bases at the J end, and the number of junction bases without a gene match is 6. CDR1 is given as SGHDT and CDR2 as YYEEEE, both from the germline V gene. TCRbeta CDR3 regions were amplified from genomic DNA by means of the immunoSEQ Assay, a bias-controlled multiplex PCR. In the authors' own workflow: Within the assay, amplification of reference gene primers was used to estimate how many nucleated cells each sample contained. Sequence reads were collapsed and filtered to measure the absolute abundance of every unique TCRbeta CDR3 rearrangement. Productive Simpson clonality was computed per sample as the square root of Simpson's diversity index over productive rearrangements. Held by TCRdb, this immuneACCESS table contains in-frame sequences only and omits some clones. Under half of the omission traces to an unresolved V gene where checked; the cause of the rest is unknown. D and trimming were read from the DNA, whereas the V and J calls and clone size are those reported in that table. This sample is represented by roughly 110,000 clones; 71% of them were singletons. The biggest ten clones account for more than 0.8% of the sample.

The TCR originated in a human donor with acute or convalescent COVID-19. The donor label of this sample is uncertain. Recombination joined TRBV5-6 with TRBJ2-7; 7 of the junction bases match TRBD1. The sequenced sample was peripheral blood. CDR3 reads: CASSNRQGDEQYV. The nucleotide sequence is TGTGCCAGCAGCAACCGACAGGGCGACGAGCAGTACGTC.